Each of the 11 T cell receptor beta chains below was sequenced from the same sample in a study of CD4 and CD8 cells across lung adenocarcinoma regions. TCRdb processed the PCR reads anew with MiXCR; each CDR3 protein has one entry. Altogether about 9,200 distinct CDR3 sequences are present, approximately 53% being singletons, with the ten largest covering around half. Sequenced material: CD8+ T cells from the margin of a lung tumor. Receptor source: a female donor with lung adenocarcinoma. The CD4 and CD8 labels of this study may be unreliable.

The table lists this clonotype with many counts. This rearrangement joins TRBV7-2 to TRBJ1-1; D call uncertain. The CDR3 extends over 14 amino acids. The germline V and J ends were trimmed by 2 bases and 11 bases, with 18 bases remaining between them. Germline lookup yields CDR1 SGHTA and CDR2 FQGNSA. CDR3 residues: CASSLSPAPTTAFF. CDR3 nucleotides: TGTGCCAGCAGCTTATCCCCAGCCCCAACAACTGCTTTCTTT.

Ten or more counts support this clonotype. The chain has TRBV6-1 and TRBJ1-1; perhaps TRBD1 as D (5 bases). Germline V gene lookup returns CDR1 MNHNS and CDR2 SASEGT. V dropped 7 bases and J dropped 0 bases, with 21 bases sitting between them. This CDR3 spans 17 amino acids. CDR3 sequence: CASNALRQFSMNTEAFF. DNA of the CDR3: TGTGCCAGCAACGCACTCAGACAGTTTTCCATGAACACTGAAGCTTTCTTT.

The CDR3 is CATGSSTGELFF. In nucleotides, the CDR3 is TGTGCCACCGGGAGTAGTACCGGGGAGCTGTTTTTT. The chain uses TRBV24-1 and TRBJ2-2, with D tentatively TRBD2 (5 bases). V shed 9 bases and J shed 5 bases, with 9 bases lying between them. Looked up from germline, CDR1 is KGHDR and CDR2 is SFDVKD. The CDR3 contains 12 residues.

This clonotype was seen only a few times. The chain combines TRBV27 with TRBJ2-3; TRBD2 matches 11 bases. The CDR3 spans 17 residues. The V gene's germline CDR1 is MNHEY and CDR2 SMNVEV (reference sequence). V lost 4 bases to trimming and J lost 4 bases; unmatched junction nucleotides: 10. CDR3 residues: CASSSPQLAGGADTQYF. In nucleotides, the CDR3 is TGTGCCAGCAGTTCCCCACAGCTAGCGGGAGGCGCAGATACGCAGTATTTT.

The V gene is TRBV4-1, the J gene TRBJ2-2; 10 nucleotides align to TRBD2. With 1 base clipped from V and 6 bases from J, the junction kept 8 bases outside the gene matches. CDR1 is MGHRA and CDR2 is YSYEKL in the germline V gene. The CDR3 totals 17 residues. The CDR3 region has the DNA TGCGCCAGCAGCCAAGCAGGACCAGCGGGAGGGTCCGGGGAGCTGTTTTTT. The encoded protein is CASSQAGPAGGSGELFF.

The chain uses TRBV25-1 and TRBJ2-2; 7 bases map to TRBD1. Losses at the gene ends were 7 bases for V and 5 bases for J; bases not matched to a gene: 1. Looked up from germline, CDR1 is MGHDK and CDR2 is SYGVNS. This CDR3 has 12 amino acids. CDR3 residues: CASTRGTGELFF. The CDR3 bases are TGTGCCAGCACCAGGGGGACCGGGGAGCTGTTTTTT.

The chain has TRBV27 and TRBJ2-5; 7 nucleotides agree with TRBD1. There are 13 residues in the CDR3. Germline assignment: CDR1 MNHEY and CDR2 SMNVEV (reference sequence). Trimming at V came to 5 bases and at J to 13 bases, leaving 13 bases not matched to a gene. CDR3 nucleotide sequence: TGTGCCAGCAGTCCATCCGGGACAGCCCATCGGTACTTC. Translation gives CASSPSGTAHRYF.

Regarding this clonotype: The junction does not match germline at one end; this may be a read error. V is TRBV20-1 and J is TRBJ2-3; no firm D call. The CDR3 consists of 13 residues. Per germline, CDR1 DFQATT and CDR2 SNEGSKA (reference sequence). The CDR3 sequence: CSANFGFTDTQYF. Here the CDR3 DNA reads TGCAGTGCTAATTTTGGGTTCACAGATACGCAGTATTTC.

This clonotype was counted a few times. The chain carries TRBV27 and TRBJ1-1; D unresolved. The CDR3 has 15 residues. The germline V gene encodes CDR1 MNHEY and CDR2 SMNVEV (reference sequence). The V end lost 0 bases, the J end lost 1 base, and 9 bases lay between the germline ends. The CDR3 DNA is TGTGCCAGCAGTTTATCCGCGTCTCCGAACACTGAAGCTTTCTTT. Protein: CASSLSASPNTEAFF.

This clonotype appeared a single time. Relative to the germline gene, one junction end is altered; a read error may explain this. The chain recombines TRBV6-1 with TRBJ2-5; D may be TRBD2 (6 bases). Germline-derived CDR1 and CDR2 are MNHNS and SASEGT. This CDR3 contains 13 residues. CDR3 coding DNA: TGTGCCAGCAGGGGTAGCGGCCAAGATACCCAGTATTTC. Its translation is CASRGSGQDTQYF.

As concerns this clonotype: A read error may produce the germline difference seen at one junction end. The V gene is TRBV27, the J gene TRBJ2-1; D may correspond to TRBD1 or TRBD2 (6 bases each). The CDR3 consists of 16 residues. In germline, CDR1 is MNHEY, CDR2 SMNVEV (reference sequence). This CDR3 reads CASRSLGAGGTDTQYF. In DNA form, the CDR3 reads TGTGCCAGCAGGTCCCTGGGGGCTGGGGGGACTGATACGCAGTACTTT.